The 30 T cell receptor beta chains below come from one sample, sequenced in a study of graft-versus-host responses after intestinal transplantation. The repertoire was sequenced with immunoSEQ multiplex PCR; TCRdb's copy has only in-frame clones and lacks some. This sample has about 99,000 clones, with more than 75% found just once. These TCRs' antigens remain unknown. Sequencing was performed on unstimulated CD4+ T cells sorted from spleen or lymph node cells, taken before intestinal transplant. The receptors come from a human donor who received an intestinal transplant.

The CDR3 loop is CASSVGLNTGELFF. As DNA, the CDR3 is TGTGCCAGCAGCGTAGGACTCAACACCGGGGAGCTGTTTTTT. This chain links TRBV9 with TRBJ2-2; D remains ambiguous. CDR3 size: 14 residues. Germline CDR1 is SGDLS and CDR2 is YYNGEE. V lost 0 bases and J lost 2, with 5 bases in between.

This chain connects TRBV6-1 to TRBJ2-2, with no clear D. Trimming removed 1 base at V and 2 bases at J, with 8 bases between. The germline CDR1 and CDR2 sequences are MNHNS and SASEGT. This CDR3 is 15 amino acids long. DNA for the CDR3: TGTGCCAGCAGTGAAGGAACATTCAACACCGGGGAGCTGTTTTTT. Encoded protein: CASSEGTFNTGELFF.

This clone was seen more than once but under ten times. The chain uses TRBV27 and TRBJ2-7; D perhaps matches TRBD2 (5 bases). Germline V gives CDR1 MNHEY, CDR2 SMNVEV (reference sequence). V was trimmed by 0 bases and J by 5 bases, leaving 11 bases between them. This CDR3 has 14 amino acids. The CDR3 loop reads CASSLSWLAHEQYF. In DNA, the CDR3 is TGTGCCAGCAGTTTATCCTGGCTAGCCCACGAGCAGTACTTC.

This chain uses TRBV7-2 with TRBJ2-5; D may be TRBD1 or TRBD2 (6 bases each). The CDR3 loop spans 14 amino acids. V lost 9 bases and J 7 bases, leaving 21 bases between the germline ends. Per the germline V gene, CDR1 is SGHTA and CDR2 is FQGNSA. The CDR3 DNA reads as TGTGCCAGTTCGGGACATCAGGGACTGGGGACCCAGTACTTC. It codes for CASSGHQGLGTQYF.

V gene TRBV9 combines with J gene TRBJ1-2; tentatively, D is TRBD1 (5 bases). Germline lookup yields CDR1 SGDLS and CDR2 YYNGEE. The CDR3 loop spans 17 amino acids. Trimming shortened V by 0 bases and J by 1 base, and 16 bases separated the two germline ends. The CDR3 protein is CASSVVVGRQHNYGYTF. CDR3 bases: TGTGCCAGCAGCGTAGTTGTGGGGCGGCAGCATAACTATGGCTACACCTTC.

This clone was detected a few times. The genes are TRBV5-6 and TRBJ2-2; 7 nucleotides agree with TRBD2. The CDR3 has 14 amino acids. CDR1 is SGHDT, CDR2 YYEEEE, per germline. Trimming at V came to 2 bases and at J to 6 bases, leaving 4 bases not matched to a gene. CDR3 sequence: CASSFGGLAGELFF. As DNA, the CDR3 is TGTGCCAGCAGCTTCGGGGGGTTGGCCGGGGAGCTGTTTTTT.

In DNA, the CDR3 is TGTGCCAGCAGCTTGGCGGGGGGGGGCCCTTCCTACGAGCAGTACTTC. Protein product: CASSLAGGGPSYEQYF. The chain links TRBV5-4 to TRBJ2-7; TRBD2 aligns across 8 bases. The junction had 6 bases not matched to a gene; V was cut back by 0 bases and J by 1 base. The CDR3 has 16 residues. CDR1 and CDR2 from the germline V gene are SGHNT and YYREEE (reference sequence).

The V and J genes are TRBV6-5 and TRBJ2-7; D may be TRBD1 (5 bases). CDR1 is MNHEY, CDR2 SVGAGI, per germline. V dropped 7 bases and J dropped 0 bases, with 10 bases sitting between them. The CDR3 runs to 13 residues. CDR3 in amino acids: CASTYRSSYEQYF. The CDR3 DNA sequence: TGTGCCAGCACCTACAGGAGCTCCTACGAGCAGTACTTC.

V gene TRBV6-1 combines with J gene TRBJ2-5; TRBD2 agrees at 7 bases. With V trimmed by 6 bases and J by 7 bases, 5 bases remained unmatched. Germline-derived CDR1 and CDR2 are MNHNS and SASEGT. The CDR3 spans 12 residues. The CDR3 reads CASRVTGGTQYF. The CDR3 nucleotides read TGTGCCAGCAGGGTGACGGGAGGGACCCAGTACTTC.

The V call is TRBV7-6, the J call TRBJ2-5; D possibly corresponds to TRBD2 (6 bases). This CDR3 contains 15 residues. V was trimmed by 0 bases and J by 5 bases, leaving 13 bases between them. Germline values: CDR1 SGHVS, CDR2 FNYEAQ. The CDR3 bases are TGTGCCAGCAGCTTAGCCGAAGGTGGAGGGGAGACCCAGTACTTC. This gives the protein CASSLAEGGGETQYF.

The chain has TRBV6-1 and TRBJ2-5, with D perhaps given as TRBD1 or TRBD2 (6 bases each). The J call may be mistaken, given a closer DNA end match to TRBJ2-7. The germline V gene has CDR1 MNHNS and CDR2 SASEGT. This CDR3 comprises 16 residues. The CDR3 reads CASSEGGDRRPYEQYF. As DNA, the CDR3 is TGTGCCAGCAGTGAGGGAGGAGACAGGCGACCCTACGAGCAGTACTTC.

The V and J genes are TRBV11-2 and TRBJ2-3; D unresolved. The V and J ends lost 5 bases and 0 bases respectively, with 12 bases between them. The germline CDR1 and CDR2 sequences are SGHAT and FQNNGV. This CDR3 contains 15 residues. The CDR3 here is CASSPVVSSTDTQYF. CDR3 sequence (DNA): TGTGCCAGCAGCCCAGTCGTGTCTAGCACAGATACGCAGTATTTT.

The V and J genes are TRBV18 and TRBJ2-4; D perhaps matches TRBD1 (5 bases). The CDR3 spans 14 residues. The V end lost 3 bases, the J end lost 7 bases, and 13 bases lay between the germline ends. CDR1 and CDR2 (germline): KGHSH, LQKENI. This CDR3 reads CASSPDQGTNIQYF. The CDR3 DNA reads TGTGCCAGCTCACCCGACCAGGGTACCAACATTCAGTACTTC.

The V and J genes are TRBV2 and TRBJ2-1; D not resolved. The CDR3 sequence is 13 residues long. Germline V lookup: CDR1 SNHLY, CDR2 FYNNEI. The V end was cut by 8 bases, the J end by 4 bases, with 12 bases between. CDR3 nucleotide sequence: TGTGCCAGCCTTGACTGGGAATACAATGAGCAGTTCTTC. As protein: CASLDWEYNEQFF.

This chain connects TRBV6-5 to TRBJ1-4; 9 bases map to TRBD1. The CDR3 runs 14 residues. The germline V gene has CDR1 MNHEY and CDR2 SVGAGI. J gave up 12 bases and V 1 base, and 6 bases lay outside the gene matches. CDR3 amino acids: CASSYLGQGVELFF. The DNA for the CDR3 is TGTGCCAGCAGTTACTTGGGACAGGGTGTCGAACTGTTTTTT.

The genes are TRBV5-1 and TRBJ1-2; perhaps TRBD1 as D (5 bases). The CDR3 extends over 16 amino acids. Germline loops: CDR1 SGHRS, CDR2 YFSETQ. Trimming pared 4 bases from V and 1 base from J, leaving 17 bases between. In DNA, the CDR3 is TGCGCCAGCAGCCCTGGGAACAGGAAGGATAACTATGGCTACACCTTC. Encoded protein: CASSPGNRKDNYGYTF.

The chain is built from TRBV28 and TRBJ2-1; 12 bases match TRBD2. V lost 5 bases, J lost 6 bases, and 2 bases stayed unmatched. CDR3 length: 14 amino acids. Germline CDR1 reads MDHEN; CDR2 reads SYDVKM. The CDR3 DNA follows: TGTGCCAGCAGTCTAGCGGGAGGGATCAATGAGCAGTTCTTC. The encoded protein is CASSLAGGINEQFF.

The V and J genes are TRBV11-2 and TRBJ2-5; 10 positions match TRBD2. This CDR3 comprises 15 residues. V was pared by 5 bases and J by 1 base, with 4 bases of the junction left unmatched. Germline CDR1 SGHAT, CDR2 FQNNGV. CDR3 sequence reads: CASSPVAGGQETQYF. The CDR3, as DNA: TGTGCCAGCAGCCCCGTAGCGGGGGGCCAAGAGACCCAGTACTTC.

This chain links TRBV2 with TRBJ1-1; D unclear. Per the germline V gene, CDR1 is SNHLY and CDR2 is FYNNEI. This CDR3 region has 11 residues. The V and J ends lost 9 bases and 0 bases respectively, with 5 bases between them. The CDR3: CASCMNTEAFF. Written as DNA, the CDR3 is TGTGCCAGTTGCATGAACACTGAAGCTTTCTTT.

The rearrangement links TRBV5-4 to TRBJ2-3; 9 bases are a match to TRBD2. Losses at the gene ends were 3 bases for V and 0 bases for J; bases not matched to a gene: 2. The CDR3 is made up of 15 amino acids. Per the germline V gene, CDR1 is SGHNT and CDR2 is YYREEE (reference sequence). The CDR3 DNA reads TGTGCCAGCAGCTCGACTAGCGGTAGCACAGATACGCAGTATTTT. This sequence encodes CASSSTSGSTDTQYF.

V is TRBV9 and J is TRBJ1-4, with D uncertain. The CDR3 runs to 14 residues. Germline CDR1 is SGDLS and CDR2 is YYNGEE. V lost 4 bases and J 0 bases, leaving 7 bases between the germline ends. The CDR3 is CASSLRATNEKLFF. The DNA of the CDR3 is TGTGCCAGCAGCTTACGTGCAACTAATGAAAAACTGTTTTTT.

The chain joins TRBV2 to TRBJ1-5, with D perhaps matching TRBD1 (5 bases). This CDR3 is built from 12 residues. In germline, CDR1 is SNHLY, CDR2 FYNNEI. The V and J ends lost 6 bases and 6 bases respectively, with 9 bases between them. The CDR3, as DNA: TGTGCCAGCAGACCACAGGCTCAGCCCCAGCATTTT. Translation gives CASRPQAQPQHF.

The rearrangement links TRBV6-6 to TRBJ2-2; D may be TRBD1 (6 bases). V was cut by 7 bases and J by 0 bases, with 12 bases left in between. This CDR3 region has 15 residues. From germline, CDR1 is MNHNY and CDR2 SVGAGI (reference sequence). The CDR3 DNA follows: TGTGCCAGCAATGAGGCAGGGGCGAACACCGGGGAGCTGTTTTTT. Its protein product is CASNEAGANTGELFF.

This sequence joins TRBV11-1 and TRBJ1-6, with a possible D match to TRBD1 (5 bases). The CDR3 loop spans 15 amino acids. V gave up 1 base and J gave up 10 bases, with 14 bases separating them. Germline-derived CDR1 and CDR2 are SGHAT and FQDESV (reference sequence). CDR3: CASSLVAGRSSPLHF. CDR3 coding DNA: TGTGCCAGCAGCTTAGTTGCGGGACGGAGCTCACCCCTCCACTTT.

The J gene is TRBJ1-2, the V gene TRBV28, with D maybe TRBD1 (6 bases). Germline CDR1 and CDR2: MDHEN and SYDVKM. This CDR3 is built from 14 residues. Trimming stripped 2 bases from V and 7 bases from J, with 14 bases between. The CDR3 here is CASSLRRGSSGYTF. Here the CDR3 DNA reads TGTGCCAGCAGTTTACGCAGGGGTTCGAGTGGCTACACCTTC.

The rearrangement uses TRBV10-2 and TRBJ1-6, with TRBD1 identical over 7 bases. Losses at the gene ends were 7 bases for V and 8 bases for J; bases not matched to a gene: 11. The germline gives CDR1 WSHSY, CDR2 SAAADI. This CDR3 has 15 residues. CDR3 sequence reads: CASTRNRGPYSPLHF. CDR3 sequence (DNA): TGCGCCAGCACGCGAAACAGGGGTCCGTATTCACCCCTCCACTTT.

This clone was seen a handful of times. This CDR3 is CASSWAWDSYEQYF. In DNA form, the CDR3 reads TGTGCCAGCAGTTGGGCCTGGGACAGCTACGAGCAGTACTTC. The rearrangement links TRBV6-1 to TRBJ2-7; 7 bases are shared with TRBD1. The CDR3 consists of 14 residues. In germline, CDR1 is MNHNS, CDR2 SASEGT. The trim removed 5 bases at V and 3 bases at J, leaving 7 bases unmatched.

This chain uses TRBV11-2 with TRBJ2-1, with D perhaps assigned TRBD1 or TRBD2 (5 bases each). V gave up 2 bases and J gave up 6 bases, with 17 bases separating them. CDR1 SGHAT and CDR2 FQNNGV come from the germline V gene. The CDR3 runs 16 residues. The CDR3 here is CASSLTSGPAVNEQFF. For the CDR3, the DNA is TGTGCCAGCAGCTTAACCTCGGGACCCGCAGTCAATGAGCAGTTCTTC.

The chain uses TRBV19 and TRBJ2-4; possible D gene TRBD1, 8 bases. CDR1 is LNHDA and CDR2 is SQIVND in the germline V gene (reference sequence). Deletions cut 1 base from V and 6 bases from J, with 19 bases between. This CDR3 comprises 17 residues. This CDR3 reads CASSIGPGGTGGNIQYF. The CDR3, as DNA: TGTGCCAGTAGTATAGGTCCGGGGGGAACAGGGGGAAACATTCAGTACTTC.

The V and J genes are TRBV7-9 and TRBJ1-5, with no clear D. CDR1 is SEHNR, CDR2 FQNEAQ, per germline (reference sequence). This CDR3 is 14 amino acids long. The V end was cut by 5 bases, the J end by 0 bases, with 8 bases between. In DNA form, the CDR3 reads TGTGCCAGCAGCCACGAATATAGCAATCAGCCCCAGCATTTT. Protein sequence: CASSHEYSNQPQHF.